In its sample, the clone carrying this T cell receptor (beta chain) was seen a few times. Clones were read by immunoSEQ multiplex PCR, and TCRdb kept only the in-frame ones, dropping some. This sample carries about 370,000 clones, 85% to 90% of them seen once, and the ten largest clones take 1%. With V trimmed by 6 bases and J by 5 bases, 6 bases remained unmatched. The germline V gene has CDR1 PRHDT and CDR2 FYEKMQ (reference sequence). CDR3 length: 15 residues. The participants were between roughly 18 and 90 years old and came from 24 US areas. The sample is drawn from a study of blood T cell repertoires in COVID-19.

The TCR originated in a man between 18 and 29 years old who had recovered from COVID-19. The J gene is TRBJ2-1, the V gene TRBV13, with 11 bases fitting TRBD2. What was sequenced was PBMCs or T cells enriched from blood (not recorded which). The CDR3 region is CASRVLAGANNEQFF. CDR3 sequence (DNA): TGTGCCAGCAGGGTACTAGCGGGGGCCAACAATGAGCAGTTCTTC.